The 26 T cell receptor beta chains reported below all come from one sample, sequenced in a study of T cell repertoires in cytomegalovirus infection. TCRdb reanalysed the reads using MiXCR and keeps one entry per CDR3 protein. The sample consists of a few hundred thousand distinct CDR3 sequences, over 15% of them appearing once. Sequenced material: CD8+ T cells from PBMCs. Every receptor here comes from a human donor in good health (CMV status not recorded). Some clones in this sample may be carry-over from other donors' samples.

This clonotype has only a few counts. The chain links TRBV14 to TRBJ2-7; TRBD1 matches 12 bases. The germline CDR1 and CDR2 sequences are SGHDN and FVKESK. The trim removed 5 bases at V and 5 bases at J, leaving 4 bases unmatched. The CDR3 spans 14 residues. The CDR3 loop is CASSKGQGAHEQYF. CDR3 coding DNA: TGTGCCAGCAGCAAGGGACAGGGGGCTCACGAGCAGTACTTC.

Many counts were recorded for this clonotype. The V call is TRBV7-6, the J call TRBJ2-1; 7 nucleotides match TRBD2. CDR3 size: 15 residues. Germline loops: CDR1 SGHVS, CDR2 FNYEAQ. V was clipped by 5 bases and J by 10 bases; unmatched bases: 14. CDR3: CASSSGDLTNLEQFF. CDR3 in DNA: TGTGCCAGCAGCAGCGGGGACCTCACAAACTTGGAGCAGTTCTTC.

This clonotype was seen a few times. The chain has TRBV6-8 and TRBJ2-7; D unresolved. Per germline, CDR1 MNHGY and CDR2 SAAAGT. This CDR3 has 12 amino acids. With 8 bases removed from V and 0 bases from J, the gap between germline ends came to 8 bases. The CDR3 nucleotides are TGTGCCAGCGGGGTCTACTCCTACGAGCAGTACTTC. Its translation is CASGVYSYEQYF.

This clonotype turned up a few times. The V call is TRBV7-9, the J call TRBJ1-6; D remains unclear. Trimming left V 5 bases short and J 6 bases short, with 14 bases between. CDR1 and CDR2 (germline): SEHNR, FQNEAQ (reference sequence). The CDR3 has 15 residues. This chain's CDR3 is CASSTTDYVNSPLHF. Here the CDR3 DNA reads TGTGCCAGCAGCACGACGGATTATGTTAATTCACCCCTCCACTTT.

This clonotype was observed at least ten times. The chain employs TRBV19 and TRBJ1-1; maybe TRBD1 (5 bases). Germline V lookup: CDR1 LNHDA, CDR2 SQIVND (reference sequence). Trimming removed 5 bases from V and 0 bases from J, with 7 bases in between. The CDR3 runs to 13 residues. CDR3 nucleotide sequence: TGTGCCAGTAGTGGGACTCTGAACACTGAAGCTTTCTTT. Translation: CASSGTLNTEAFF.

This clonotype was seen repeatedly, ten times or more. CDR3: CASSLPSNTDTQYF. The CDR3 DNA follows: TGTGCCAGCAGCTTACCCTCGAACACAGATACGCAGTATTTT. The V gene is TRBV7-9, the J gene TRBJ2-3, with no clear D. With 2 bases removed from V and 2 bases from J, the gap between germline ends came to 8 bases. The V gene's germline CDR1 is SEHNR and CDR2 FQNEAQ (reference sequence). CDR3 size: 14 residues. Supplemented by reference TRBV7-9 and TRBJ2-3, the full variable domain reads DTGVSQNPRHKITKRGQNVTFRCDPISEHNRLYWYRQTLGQGPEFLTYFQNEAQLEKSRLLSDRFSAERPKGSFSTLEIQRTEQGDSAMYLCASSLPSNTDTQYFGPGTRLTVL.

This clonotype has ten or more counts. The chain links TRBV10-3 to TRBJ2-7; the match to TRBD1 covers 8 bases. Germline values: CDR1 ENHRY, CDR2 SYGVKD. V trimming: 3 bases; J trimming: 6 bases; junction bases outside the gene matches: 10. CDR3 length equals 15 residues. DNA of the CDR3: TGTGCCATCAGTGAATCGACCGGGACAGGTACCGAGCAGTACTTC. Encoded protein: CAISESTGTGTEQYF.

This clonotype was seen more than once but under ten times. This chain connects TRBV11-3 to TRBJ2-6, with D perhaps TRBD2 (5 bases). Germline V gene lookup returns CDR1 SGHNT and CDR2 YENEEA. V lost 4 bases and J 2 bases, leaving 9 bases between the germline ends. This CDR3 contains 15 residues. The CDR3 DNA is TGTGCCAGCAGCTCTCGAGGGACTGGGGCCAACGTCCTGACTTTC. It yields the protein CASSSRGTGANVLTF.

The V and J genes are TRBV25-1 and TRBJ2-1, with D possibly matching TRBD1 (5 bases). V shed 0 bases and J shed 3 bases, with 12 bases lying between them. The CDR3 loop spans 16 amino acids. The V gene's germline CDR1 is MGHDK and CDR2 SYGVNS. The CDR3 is CASSEYPFDSYNEQFF. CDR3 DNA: TGTGCCAGCAGTGAATACCCGTTCGACAGCTACAATGAGCAGTTCTTC. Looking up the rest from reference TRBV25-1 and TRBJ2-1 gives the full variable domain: EADIYQTPRYLVIGTGKKITLECSQTMGHDKMYWYQQDPGMELHLIHYSYGVNSTEKGDLSSESTVSRIRTEHFPLTLESARPSHTSQYLCASSEYPFDSYNEQFFGPGTRLTVL.

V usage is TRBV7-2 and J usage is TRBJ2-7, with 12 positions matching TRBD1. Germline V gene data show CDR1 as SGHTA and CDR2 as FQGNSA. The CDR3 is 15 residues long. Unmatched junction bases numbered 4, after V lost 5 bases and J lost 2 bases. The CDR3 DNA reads TGTGCCAGCAGCATCGGGACAGGGGGCCCCTACGAGCAGTACTTC. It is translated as CASSIGTGGPYEQYF.

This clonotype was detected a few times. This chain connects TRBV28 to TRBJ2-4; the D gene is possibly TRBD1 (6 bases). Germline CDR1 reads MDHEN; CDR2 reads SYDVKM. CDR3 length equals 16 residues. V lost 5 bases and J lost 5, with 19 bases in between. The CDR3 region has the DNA TGTGCCAGCAGTCCCCCGAACAGGGTAATAGAAAACATTCAGTACTTC. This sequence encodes CASSPPNRVIENIQYF.

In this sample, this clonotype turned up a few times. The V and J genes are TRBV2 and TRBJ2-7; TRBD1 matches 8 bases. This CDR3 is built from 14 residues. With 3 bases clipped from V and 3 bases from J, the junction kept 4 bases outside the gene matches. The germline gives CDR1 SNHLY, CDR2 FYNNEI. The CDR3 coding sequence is TGTGCCAGCAGTGATCGGACAGGGAGCTACGAGCAGTACTTC. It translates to CASSDRTGSYEQYF.

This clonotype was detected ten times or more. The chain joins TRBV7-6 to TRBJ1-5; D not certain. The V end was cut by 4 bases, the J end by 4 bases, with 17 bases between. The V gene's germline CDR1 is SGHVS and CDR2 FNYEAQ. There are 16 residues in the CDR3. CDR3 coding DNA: TGTGCCAGCAGCTCCGGACCTAAAGGACGGAATCAGCCCCAGCATTTT. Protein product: CASSSGPKGRNQPQHF.

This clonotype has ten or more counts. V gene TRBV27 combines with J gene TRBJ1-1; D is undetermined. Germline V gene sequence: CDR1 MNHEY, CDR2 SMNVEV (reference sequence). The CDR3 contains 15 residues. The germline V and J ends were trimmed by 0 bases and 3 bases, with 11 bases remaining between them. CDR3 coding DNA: TGTGCCAGCAGTTTATCAATAACAGCAGACACTGAAGCTTTCTTT. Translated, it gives CASSLSITADTEAFF.

CDR3 in amino acids: CASSFTGVNSPLHF. The CDR3 DNA reads TGTGCCAGCAGCTTTACAGGGGTAAATTCACCCCTCCACTTT. The genes are TRBV7-4 and TRBJ1-6, with 7 bases lining up with TRBD1. CDR1 and CDR2 (germline): SGHVT, SQSDAQ. Trimming at V came to 3 bases and at J to 7 bases, leaving 3 bases not matched to a gene. The CDR3 has 14 residues.

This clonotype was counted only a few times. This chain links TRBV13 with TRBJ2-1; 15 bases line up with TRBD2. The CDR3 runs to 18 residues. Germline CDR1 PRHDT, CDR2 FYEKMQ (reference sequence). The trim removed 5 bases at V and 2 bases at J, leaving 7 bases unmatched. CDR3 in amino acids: CASSPGTSGGIPYNEQFF. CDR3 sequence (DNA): TGTGCCAGCAGCCCCGGGACTAGCGGGGGGATACCCTACAATGAGCAGTTCTTC. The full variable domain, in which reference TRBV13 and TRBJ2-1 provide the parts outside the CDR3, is AAGVIQSPRHLIKEKRETATLKCYPIPRHDTVYWYQQGPGQDPQFLISFYEKMQSDKGSIPDRFSAQQFSDYHSELNMSSLELGDSALYFCASSPGTSGGIPYNEQFFGPGTRLTVL.

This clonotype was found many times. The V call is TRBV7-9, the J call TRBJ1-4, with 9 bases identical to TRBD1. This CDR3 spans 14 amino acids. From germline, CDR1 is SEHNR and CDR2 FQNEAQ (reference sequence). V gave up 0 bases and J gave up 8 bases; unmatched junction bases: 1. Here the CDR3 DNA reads TGTGCCAGCAGCTTAGCGGACAGGGGCGAAAAACTGTTTTTT. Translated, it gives CASSLADRGEKLFF.

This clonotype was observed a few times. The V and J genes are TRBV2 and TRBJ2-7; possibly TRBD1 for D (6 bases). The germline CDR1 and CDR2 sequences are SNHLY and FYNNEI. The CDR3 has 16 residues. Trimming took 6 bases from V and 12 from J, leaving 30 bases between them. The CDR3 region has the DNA TGTGCCAGCAGGGCTGATCCGGGACAACCTACCTACGTTTGGTACTTC. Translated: CASRADPGQPTYVWYF.

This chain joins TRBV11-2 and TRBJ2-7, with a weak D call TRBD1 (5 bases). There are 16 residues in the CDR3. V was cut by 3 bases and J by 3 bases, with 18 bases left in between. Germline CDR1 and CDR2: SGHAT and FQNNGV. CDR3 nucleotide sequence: TGTGCCAGCAGCTTGGGGCATCGCCTTGACGACTACGAGCAGTACTTC. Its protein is CASSLGHRLDDYEQYF.

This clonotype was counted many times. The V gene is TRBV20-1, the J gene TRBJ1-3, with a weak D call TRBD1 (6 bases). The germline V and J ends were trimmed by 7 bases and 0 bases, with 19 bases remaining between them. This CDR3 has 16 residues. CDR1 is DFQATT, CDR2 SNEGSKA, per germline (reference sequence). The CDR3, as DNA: TGCAGTGGTACGGGACACCCGACGAGCTCTGGAAACACCATATATTTT. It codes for CSGTGHPTSSGNTIYF.

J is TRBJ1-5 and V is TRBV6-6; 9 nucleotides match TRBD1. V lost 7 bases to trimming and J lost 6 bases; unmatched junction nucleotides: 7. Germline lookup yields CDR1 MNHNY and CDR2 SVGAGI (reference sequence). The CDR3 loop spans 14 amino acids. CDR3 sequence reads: CASNRDRVGQPQHF. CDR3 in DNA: TGTGCCAGCAACCGGGACAGGGTTGGTCAGCCCCAGCATTTT.

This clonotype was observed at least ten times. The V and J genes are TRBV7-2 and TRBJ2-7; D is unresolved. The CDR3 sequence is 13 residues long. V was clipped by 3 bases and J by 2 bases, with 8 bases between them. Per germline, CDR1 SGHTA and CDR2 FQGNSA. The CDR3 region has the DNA TGTGCCAGCAGCTTCCCAGGAGCCTACGAGCAGTACTTC. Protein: CASSFPGAYEQYF.

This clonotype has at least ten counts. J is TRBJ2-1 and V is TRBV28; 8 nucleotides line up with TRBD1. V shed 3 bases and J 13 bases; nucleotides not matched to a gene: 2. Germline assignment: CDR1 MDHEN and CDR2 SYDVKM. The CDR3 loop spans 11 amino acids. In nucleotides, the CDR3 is TGTGCCAGCAGTTTTCAGGGGGCCCAGTTCTTC. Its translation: CASSFQGAQFF.

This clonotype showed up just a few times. CDR3 in DNA: TGTGCCAGTAGTATAGGGGACGGTGGCTACACCTTC. Residues: CASSIGDGGYTF. The chain combines TRBV19 with TRBJ1-2; weak D call: TRBD1 (5 bases). The CDR3 runs to 12 residues. Germline loops: CDR1 LNHDA, CDR2 SQIVND (reference sequence). V was pared by 1 base and J by 7 bases, with 7 bases between.

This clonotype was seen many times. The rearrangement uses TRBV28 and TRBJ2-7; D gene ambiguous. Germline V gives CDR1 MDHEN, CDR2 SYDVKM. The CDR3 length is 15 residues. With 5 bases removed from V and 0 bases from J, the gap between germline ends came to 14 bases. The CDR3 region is CASSEYKESSYEQYF. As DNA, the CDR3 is TGTGCCAGCAGTGAGTATAAGGAGTCCTCCTACGAGCAGTACTTC.

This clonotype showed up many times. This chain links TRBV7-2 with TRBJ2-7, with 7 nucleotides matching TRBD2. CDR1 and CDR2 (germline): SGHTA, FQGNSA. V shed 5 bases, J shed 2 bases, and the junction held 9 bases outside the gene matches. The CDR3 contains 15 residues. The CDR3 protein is CASSHELAPAYEQYF. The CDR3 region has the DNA TGTGCCAGCAGCCACGAACTAGCGCCAGCCTACGAGCAGTACTTC.